The 22 T cell receptor beta chains given below trace back to one sample, sequenced in a study of blood T cell repertoires in COVID-19. Data came from immunoSEQ multiplex PCR; TCRdb stores just in-frame clones and leaves some out. Altogether about 260,000 clones are present, over 70% being singletons, with the ten largest covering about 3.1%. Sequencing input: PBMCs or T cells enriched from blood (not recorded which). The origin of the receptors is a woman between 40 and 50 years old who had been exposed to COVID-19.

CDR3 DNA sequence: TGCGCCAGCAGCCCGGGGTCGATACAGGGGATGCCCCGGGTCAATGAGCAGTTCTTC. Encoded protein: CASSPGSIQGMPRVNEQFF. The chain has TRBV5-1 and TRBJ2-1; 7 bases agree with TRBD1. CDR3 length equals 19 residues. Germline trimming cut 4 bases from V and 6 bases from J; bases unmatched to any gene: 22. Germline values: CDR1 SGHRS, CDR2 YFSETQ.

The chain employs TRBV5-4 and TRBJ2-3; D possibly corresponds to TRBD2 (5 bases). This CDR3 spans 15 amino acids. V was clipped by 0 bases and J by 0 bases, with 8 bases between them. In germline, CDR1 is SGHNT, CDR2 YYREEE (reference sequence). The CDR3 sequence: CASSLGGHSTDTQYF. The CDR3 nucleotides read TGTGCCAGCAGCTTGGGAGGGCATAGCACAGATACGCAGTATTTT.

The chain employs TRBV3-1 (or the pseudogene TRBV3-2) and TRBJ2-7; 7 nucleotides match TRBD1. V shed 1 base and J 9 bases; nucleotides not matched to a gene: 9. The CDR3 extends over 14 amino acids. Per germline, CDR1 LGHDT and CDR2 YNNKEL (reference sequence). The CDR3 here is CASSQGGQEVMQYF. DNA for the CDR3: TGTGCCAGCAGCCAAGGAGGACAGGAGGTGATGCAGTACTTC.

The rearrangement joins TRBV6-9 to TRBJ1-5, with a possible D match to TRBD1 (6 bases). This CDR3 is 17 amino acids long. Germline V gene data show CDR1 as MNHGY and CDR2 as SVAAGI. V was trimmed by 7 bases and J by 14 bases, leaving 33 bases between them. The CDR3 region has the DNA TGTGCCAGCATTATGACAGGCCAAGGGGTCCTGCTTCGTACGAAGCATTTT. It encodes CASIMTGQGVLLRTKHF.

This clone has just one count. V and J are TRBV5-4 and TRBJ1-2, with TRBD1 identical over 9 bases. The ends lost 2 bases at V and 6 bases at J; junction bases unmatched: 8. The CDR3 loop spans 15 amino acids. The germline gives CDR1 SGHNT, CDR2 YYREEE (reference sequence). The CDR3 reads CASSLLTRDRDGYTF. For the CDR3, the DNA is TGTGCCAGCAGCTTATTGACCCGGGACAGGGATGGCTACACCTTC. Drawing the rest from reference TRBV5-4 and TRBJ1-2, the complete variable domain is ETGVTQSPTHLIKTRGQQVTLRCSSQSGHNTVSWYQQALGQGPQFIFQYYREEENGRGNFPPRFSGLQFPNYSSELNVNALELDDSALYLCASSLLTRDRDGYTFGSGTRLTVV.

The chain combines TRBV19 with TRBJ2-3; a weak D match, TRBD1 (5 bases). This CDR3 has 15 amino acids. Trimming cost V 1 base and J 5 bases, with 13 bases left between them. Germline V lookup: CDR1 LNHDA, CDR2 SQIVND (reference sequence). The CDR3: CASSIVGQGEDTQYF. The CDR3 coding sequence is TGTGCCAGTAGTATAGTGGGGCAGGGCGAAGATACGCAGTATTTT.

The V call is TRBV14, the J call TRBJ2-7; a possible D gene is TRBD1 (5 bases). V was shortened by 3 bases and J by 4 bases, with 16 bases between the two germline ends. From germline, CDR1 is SGHDN and CDR2 FVKESK. CDR3 length equals 15 residues. The CDR3 bases are TGTGCCAGCAGCCAGCAACTACGGACAAGATACGAGCAGTACTTC. Translating gives CASSQQLRTRYEQYF.

The chain is built from TRBV27 and TRBJ1-3; D ambiguous. The CDR3 runs 14 residues. Looked up from germline, CDR1 is MNHEY and CDR2 is SMNVEV (reference sequence). Trimming cost V 5 bases and J 4 bases, with 12 bases left between them. The CDR3 DNA follows: TGTGCCAGCAGTCCGGGGAGCGGGGGAAACACCATATATTTT. Protein product: CASSPGSGGNTIYF.

The chain links TRBV25-1 to TRBJ1-6; 7 nucleotides align to TRBD1. The junction had 8 bases not matched to a gene; V was cut back by 5 bases and J by 7 bases. Germline CDR1 MGHDK, CDR2 SYGVNS. CDR3 size: 15 residues. The CDR3 DNA reads TGTGCCAGCAGTCCCCGACAGGGCGGAAATTCACCCCTCCACTTT. Amino acid sequence: CASSPRQGGNSPLHF.

The chain combines TRBV19 with TRBJ2-6, with a weak D call TRBD1 (6 bases). The CDR3 contains 15 residues. Looked up from germline, CDR1 is LNHDA and CDR2 is SQIVND (reference sequence). V lost 5 bases, J lost 0 bases, and 8 bases lay in between. CDR3 region: CASSQGTSGANVLTF. The CDR3 nucleotides read TGTGCCAGTAGTCAGGGGACCTCTGGGGCCAACGTCCTGACTTTC.

This clone was counted between two and nine times. Germline is not matched at one junction end, which may reflect a read error. V is TRBV5-1 and J is TRBJ1-1; D not certain. CDR3 length equals 14 residues. Germline CDR1 reads SGHRS; CDR2 reads YFSETQ. The CDR3 nucleotides read TGTGCCAGCAGCTTGCCCGATAGGAACACTGAAGCTTTCTTT. Protein product: CASSLPDRNTEAFF. The whole variable domain, filled in from reference TRBV5-1 and TRBJ1-1, reads KAGVTQTPRYLIKTRGQQVTLSCSPISGHRSVSWYQQTPGQGLQFLFEYFSETQRNKGNFPGRFSGRQFSNSRSEMNVSTLELGDSALYLCASSLPDRNTEAFFGQGTRLTVV.

The chain recombines TRBV7-9 with TRBJ2-3; TRBD2 matches 11 bases. CDR1 and CDR2 (germline): SEHNR, FQNEAQ (reference sequence). CDR3 length: 17 amino acids. Trimming took 0 bases from V and 2 from J; bases not matched to a gene: 4. The CDR3 reads CASSLALAGGLTDTQYF. The CDR3, as DNA: TGTGCCAGCAGCTTAGCCCTAGCGGGGGGTCTCACAGATACGCAGTATTTT.

The chain combines TRBV27 with TRBJ2-1; possibly TRBD2 for D (6 bases). V lost 4 bases and J 4 bases, leaving 8 bases between the germline ends. Per germline, CDR1 MNHEY and CDR2 SMNVEV (reference sequence). The CDR3 is 13 amino acids. Written as DNA, the CDR3 is TGTGCCAGCAGTTCGACTAGATACAATGAGCAGTTCTTC. This codes for CASSSTRYNEQFF.

There are a few counts of this clone. V gene TRBV5-6 combines with J gene TRBJ2-7; 9 nucleotides align to TRBD1. With 4 bases clipped from V and 2 bases from J, the junction kept 4 bases outside the gene matches. Germline CDR1 SGHDT, CDR2 YYEEEE. CDR3 size: 14 residues. The CDR3 nucleotides read TGTGCCAGCAGCAAGTGGGACAGGGCCTACGAGCAGTACTTC. As protein: CASSKWDRAYEQYF.

This sequence joins TRBV27 and TRBJ1-2, with 8 bases that match TRBD1. The CDR3 spans 15 residues. V was pared by 5 bases and J by 5 bases, with 10 bases of the junction left unmatched. Germline CDR1 reads MNHEY; CDR2 reads SMNVEV (reference sequence). The CDR3 spells CASSASLGQEYGYTF. The CDR3 DNA reads as TGTGCCAGCAGTGCGAGCCTGGGACAGGAATATGGCTACACCTTC.

The rearrangement joins TRBV10-3 to TRBJ1-1, with D possibly TRBD1 on 5 matching bases. The germline V gene has CDR1 ENHRY and CDR2 SYGVKD. This CDR3 comprises 16 residues. V shed 0 bases and J shed 4 bases, with 15 bases lying between them. The CDR3 here is CAISESGQGYGTEAFF. The CDR3 DNA sequence: TGTGCCATCAGTGAGTCGGGGCAGGGTTATGGCACTGAAGCTTTCTTT.

Note on this clone: The junction departs from the called germline gene at one end, perhaps through a read error. This chain joins TRBV5-1 and TRBJ1-2, with D possibly matching TRBD1 (6 bases). Germline V gives CDR1 SGHRS, CDR2 YFSETQ. The CDR3 extends over 13 amino acids. The CDR3 nucleotides are TGTGCCAGCAGCTCTTCAGGGGAGGGTGGCTACACCTTC. Protein sequence: CASSSSGEGGYTF.

This chain connects TRBV6-1 to TRBJ2-7; 11 bases are shared with TRBD2. V shed 2 bases and J 1 base; nucleotides not matched to a gene: 25. Per the germline V gene, CDR1 is MNHNS and CDR2 is SASEGT. The CDR3 runs to 23 residues. Here the CDR3 DNA reads TGTGCCAGCAGTGAAAAGAAGGTGGGAGGAGGCGGCCTAGCGGGGGGTTTTTCCTACGAGCAGTACGTC. It encodes CASSEKKVGGGGLAGGFSYEQYV.

This chain uses TRBV2 with TRBJ1-5; TRBD1 aligns across 8 bases. V shed 5 bases and J 5 bases; nucleotides not matched to a gene: 11. Looked up from germline, CDR1 is SNHLY and CDR2 is FYNNEI. CDR3 size: 16 residues. The CDR3 DNA is TGTGCCAGCAGTTCTTCTGGACAGGGAGAGGATCAGCCCCAGCATTTT. Its protein is CASSSSGQGEDQPQHF.

This clone was observed a single time. The chain is built from TRBV29-1 and TRBJ2-7, with a tentative D call TRBD1 (5 bases). The CDR3 spans 13 residues. V lost 3 bases and J 2 bases, leaving 11 bases between the germline ends. Germline CDR1 reads SQVTM; CDR2 reads ANQGSEA. CDR3 coding DNA: TGCAGCGTTGAGACAGTGAATCCCTACGAGCAGTACTTC. It is translated as CSVETVNPYEQYF.

CDR3 sequence reads: CATYDDRARGYTF. The CDR3 coding sequence is TGTGCCACCTACGACGACAGGGCGCGTGGCTACACCTTC. The chain couples TRBV24-1 to TRBJ1-2; TRBD1 matches at 7 bases. This CDR3 has 13 residues. Germline V gene data show CDR1 as KGHDR and CDR2 as SFDVKD. With 9 bases clipped from V and 7 bases from J, the junction kept 10 bases outside the gene matches.

This clone was observed once. The chain is built from TRBV27 and TRBJ2-1; TRBD2 might be the D (5 bases). The V end was cut by 2 bases, the J end by 2 bases, with 16 bases between. Germline V CDR1 and CDR2: MNHEY, SMNVEV (reference sequence). The CDR3 contains 17 residues. The CDR3 sequence: CASSLATPEGPYNEQFF. As DNA, the CDR3 is TGTGCCAGCAGTTTAGCCACTCCTGAGGGCCCCTACAATGAGCAGTTCTTC.